Presented here are 16 T cell receptor beta chains from one specimen sequenced in a study of vaccination and CD4 T cells after COVID-19. Cultured CD4+ T-cell DNA underwent Oncomine TCR Beta short-read sequencing. TCRdb re-called the PCR reads through MiXCR, storing one row per CDR3 protein. Of roughly 14,000 distinct CDR3 sequences in the sample, around 60% were seen once. No cognate antigen is known for these TCRs. The treatment is: approximately 10-day PBMC culture with coronavirus spike peptide pools or control peptides (ViraFEST assay). The specimen was CD4+ T cells from blood, cultured in vitro. The receptors here all came from a human donor who had recovered from COVID-19.

V is TRBV7-2 and J is TRBJ2-7; TRBD1 matches at 8 bases. The CDR3 covers 13 residues. Germline-derived CDR1 and CDR2 are SGHTA and FQGNSA. After removal of 4 bases from V and 4 bases from J, the junction contained 3 bases not matched to a gene. The CDR3 is CASSYGTGYEQYF. The CDR3 bases are TGTGCCAGCAGCTACGGGACAGGATACGAGCAGTACTTC.

The sample holds one count of this clonotype. V and J are TRBV25-1 and TRBJ2-7, with D perhaps being TRBD1 or TRBD2 (6 bases each). The V gene's germline CDR1 is MGHDK and CDR2 SYGVNS. The length of the CDR3 is 12 residues. Deletions cut 3 bases from V and 10 bases from J, with 13 bases between. CDR3: CASSETGLRQYF. The CDR3, as DNA: TGTGCCAGCAGTGAGACAGGACTACGACAGTACTTC.

CDR3 nucleotide sequence: TGTGCCAGCACCTACGGGGGGTTAGAAGAGACCCAGTACTTC. Translating gives CASTYGGLEETQYF. The chain has TRBV7-8 and TRBJ2-5; 7 positions match TRBD2. Germline V gives CDR1 SGHVS, CDR2 FQNEAQ. V trimming: 7 bases; J trimming: 3 bases; junction bases outside the gene matches: 8. The CDR3 is made up of 14 amino acids.

This chain uses TRBV7-8 with TRBJ1-5; no definite D call. Trimming cost V 1 base and J 9 bases, with 13 bases left between them. The CDR3 has 14 amino acids. Per the germline V gene, CDR1 is SGHVS and CDR2 is FQNEAQ. The CDR3 DNA sequence: TGTGCCAGCAGCTTAGACAGCCACGGCGGGCCCCAGCATTTT. Its translation is CASSLDSHGGPQHF.

The J gene is TRBJ2-1, the V gene TRBV20-1, with a weak D call TRBD2 (6 bases). The CDR3 runs to 13 residues. The germline V and J ends were trimmed by 7 bases and 2 bases, with 12 bases remaining between them. The V gene's germline CDR1 is DFQATT and CDR2 SNEGSKA (reference sequence). In nucleotides, the CDR3 is TGCAGTGTGGGAGCGGGCACCTACAATGAGCAGTTCTTC. Its translation: CSVGAGTYNEQFF.

The chain couples TRBV20-1 to TRBJ1-4; TRBD1 is a possible D gene (6 bases). Trimming took off 2 bases at V and 6 bases at J, with 13 bases between the two ends. Germline V gene lookup returns CDR1 DFQATT and CDR2 SNEGSKA (reference sequence). The CDR3 is made up of 14 amino acids. CDR3 DNA: TGCAGTGCTAGATCGACAGGCGGGGATGAAAAACTGTTTTTT. Translating gives CSARSTGGDEKLFF.

V gene TRBV20-1 combines with J gene TRBJ2-1, with D tentatively TRBD1 or TRBD2 (6 bases each). V lost 0 bases, J lost 13 bases, and 25 bases lay in between. The CDR3 consists of 16 residues. Per germline, CDR1 DFQATT and CDR2 SNEGSKA (reference sequence). The CDR3 sequence is CSARDPLTNPPGAQFF. The DNA of the CDR3 is TGCAGTGCTAGAGATCCTTTGACTAACCCGCCGGGGGCCCAGTTCTTC.

This sequence joins TRBV12-3 or TRBV12-4 and TRBJ2-7, with D tentatively TRBD1 or TRBD2 (5 bases each). The CDR3 extends over 16 amino acids. Trimming removed 7 bases from V and 3 bases from J, with 22 bases in between. CDR3 nucleotide sequence: TGTGCCAGCAAATCGGGACCTCCCGAAACGTACTACGAGCAGTACTTC. It is translated as CASKSGPPETYYEQYF.

This clonotype was counted a few times. CDR3 region: CASSLVEPNQPQHF. CDR3 DNA: TGTGCCAGCAGTTTAGTGGAGCCTAATCAGCCCCAGCATTTT. V and J are TRBV28 and TRBJ1-5; no clear D gene. Looked up from germline, CDR1 is MDHEN and CDR2 is SYDVKM. V was pared by 2 bases and J by 4 bases, with 9 bases between. There are 14 residues in the CDR3. The entire variable domain, with the rest obtained from reference TRBV28 and TRBJ1-5, is as follows: DVKVTQSSRYLVKRTGEKVFLECVQDMDHENMFWYRQDPGLGLRLIYFSYDVKMKEKGDIPEGYSVSREKKERFSLILESASTNQTSMYLCASSLVEPNQPQHFGDGTRLSIL.

The V call is TRBV20-1, the J call TRBJ1-2; tentatively, D is TRBD1 (6 bases). V was shortened by 7 bases and J by 0 bases, with 30 bases between the two germline ends. The V gene's germline CDR1 is DFQATT and CDR2 SNEGSKA (reference sequence). The CDR3 totals 19 residues. DNA of the CDR3: TGCAGTGGCCCCCCCAGTGCTAGTTCGGGACACCTTCCTAACTATGGCTACACCTTC. Amino acid sequence: CSGPPSASSGHLPNYGYTF.

This clonotype has more than one count but fewer than ten. This chain connects TRBV28 to TRBJ1-2; 8 bases align to TRBD1. This CDR3 has 15 amino acids. Germline assignment: CDR1 MDHEN and CDR2 SYDVKM. With V trimmed by 2 bases and J by 2 bases, 4 bases remained unmatched. In DNA, the CDR3 is TGTGCCAGCAGTTTACGGACAGGGTGGAACTATGGCTACACCTTC. Its protein product is CASSLRTGWNYGYTF.

This chain uses TRBV6-4 with TRBJ1-5, with D hard to call. Germline V gives CDR1 MRHNA, CDR2 SNTAGT. The CDR3 runs to 16 residues. V was clipped by 2 bases and J by 0 bases, with 11 bases between them. The CDR3: CASSDEDNHSNQPQHF. The CDR3 coding sequence is TGTGCCAGCAGTGACGAGGATAATCATAGCAATCAGCCCCAGCATTTT.

This chain uses TRBV7-9 with TRBJ2-5; tentative D call: TRBD1 (6 bases). Germline V gives CDR1 SEHNR, CDR2 FQNEAQ (reference sequence). The CDR3 totals 14 residues. Trimming left V 2 bases short and J 5 bases short, with 12 bases between. The CDR3: CASSLQGNWETQYF. The CDR3 coding sequence is TGTGCCAGCAGCTTACAGGGGAACTGGGAGACCCAGTACTTC.

The V gene is TRBV10-1, the J gene TRBJ2-2; 10 bases are shared with TRBD1. The CDR3 spans 15 residues. Germline trimming cut 2 bases from V and 6 bases from J; bases unmatched to any gene: 3. Germline V gene data show CDR1 as WNHNN and CDR2 as SYGVQD (reference sequence). The CDR3 sequence: CASSELGTGAGELFF. The CDR3 DNA is TGCGCCAGCAGTGAGCTGGGGACAGGGGCCGGGGAGCTGTTTTTT.

The CDR3 nucleotides are TGTGCCAGCAGCCAGGCTAATAGGTACACTGAAGCTTTCTTT. This translates into CASSQANRYTEAFF. The chain recombines TRBV11-3 with TRBJ1-1; D is unresolved. The CDR3 is 14 residues long. V was pared by 5 bases and J by 3 bases, with 13 bases between. Germline V gene lookup returns CDR1 SGHNT and CDR2 YENEEA.

This rearrangement joins TRBV7-9 to TRBJ2-7, with D maybe TRBD2 (6 bases). This CDR3 comprises 14 residues. Trimming pared 1 base from V and 7 bases from J, leaving 14 bases between. Germline V gene sequence: CDR1 SEHNR, CDR2 FQNEAQ (reference sequence). Here the CDR3 reads CASSLVVGRVEQYF. CDR3 coding DNA: TGTGCCAGCAGCTTAGTCGTCGGGAGAGTGGAGCAGTACTTC.